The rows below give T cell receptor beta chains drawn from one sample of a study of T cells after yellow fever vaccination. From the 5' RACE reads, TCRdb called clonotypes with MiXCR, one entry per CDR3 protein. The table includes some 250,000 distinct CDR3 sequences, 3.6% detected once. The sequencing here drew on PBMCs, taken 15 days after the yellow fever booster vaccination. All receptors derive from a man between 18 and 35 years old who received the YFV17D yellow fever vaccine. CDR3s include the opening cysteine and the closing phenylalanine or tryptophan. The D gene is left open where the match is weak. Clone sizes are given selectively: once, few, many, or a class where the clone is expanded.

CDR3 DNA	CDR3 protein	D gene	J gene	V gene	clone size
TGTGCCAGCAGCTTAGCGCCCCAGTTTCAGCCCCAGCATTTT	CASSLAPQFQPQHF	.	TRBJ1-5	TRBV7-6	many
TGTGCCAGCAGTTACTATGAGGATAATGAGCAGTTCTTC	CASSYYEDNEQFF	.	TRBJ2-1	TRBV6-6	many
TGTGCCAGCAGTTACTCGACGAGACATAATTCACCCCTCCACTTT	CASSYSTRHNSPLHF	.	TRBJ1-6	TRBV6-6	many
TGCGCCAGCAGCATTGACGGAGATCAGCCCCAGCATTTT	CASSIDGDQPQHF	.	TRBJ1-5	TRBV5-1	many
TGTGCCAGCAGCTCCCCCCGGGACAGGGGGTTCGTCTATAATTCACCCCTCCACTTT	CASSSPRDRGFVYNSPLHF	TRBD1	TRBJ1-6	TRBV11-2	many
TGTGCCAGCAGCCAAGAAACTGCCCGGGGCTACACCTTC	CASSQETARGYTF	.	TRBJ1-2	TRBV3-1	many
TGTGCCAGCAGTGAACAGGGAGACAGGGGGATTGGAGGAACGCAGTATTTT	CASSEQGDRGIGGTQYF	TRBD1	TRBJ2-3	TRBV2	many
TGTGCCAGCAGCTTGGGCGACCTGGCCCGTACGCAGTATTTT	CASSLGDLARTQYF	.	TRBJ2-3	TRBV5-6	many
TGTGCCAGCAGCGTAGAAGAATACAATGAGCAGTTCTTC	CASSVEEYNEQFF	.	TRBJ2-1	TRBV9	many
TGTGCCAGCAGCTTAGGGGGGGGAGGTGAAGAGACCCAGTACTTC	CASSLGGGGEETQYF	TRBD2	TRBJ2-5	TRBV7-2	many
TGTGCCAGCAGGTTGATCAGGGGATCGGCCAAAAACATTCAGTACTTC	CASRLIRGSAKNIQYF	.	TRBJ2-4	TRBV5-7	.
TGTGCCAGCAGCATTGGAGAACTACAGGGGCGAGCCAAAAACATTCAGTACTTC	CASSIGELQGRAKNIQYF	TRBD1	TRBJ2-4	TRBV7-8	many
TGCGCCAGCAGCGAGACGAATTGGGGCAATTCACCCCTCCACTTT	CASSETNWGNSPLHF	.	TRBJ1-6	TRBV4-3	many
TGTGCCAGCAGTCTGGACAGGGGCGGACAGCAGTACTTC	CASSLDRGGQQYF	TRBD1	TRBJ2-7	TRBV5-6	.
TGTGCCAGCAGCCAGGACGTCGACGTATCCTACAATGAGCAGTTCTTC	CASSQDVDVSYNEQFF	.	TRBJ2-1	TRBV14	many
TGTGCCAGCAGCCCCACTCGTGACAAAGCAGAGGGTTATAGCAATCAGCCCCAGCATTTT	CASSPTRDKAEGYSNQPQHF	.	TRBJ1-5	TRBV12-3/TRBV12-4	many
TGTGCCAGCAGTCTATTCGGGACAGTCTACAATGAGCAGTTCTTC	CASSLFGTVYNEQFF	TRBD1	TRBJ2-1	TRBV27	many
TGTGCCAGCAGCTTAAGCGGGGTTCAAGCGCAGTATTTT	CASSLSGVQAQYF	.	TRBJ2-3	TRBV7-3	many
TGTGCCAGCAGCCAAGGGGCACAGATGAATCAGCCCCAGCATTTT	CASSQGAQMNQPQHF	.	TRBJ1-5	TRBV3-1	many
TGTGCCACCAGCGGGGGGAGCACAGATACGCAGTATTTT	CATSGGSTDTQYF	TRBD2	TRBJ2-3	TRBV24-1	.
TGCAGTGCTAGAGACCCCCCCCAGGGTGAGCAGTTCTTC	CSARDPPQGEQFF	.	TRBJ2-1	TRBV20-1	many
TGTGCCAGCAGTACCCTCAATGAGCAGTTCTTC	CASSTLNEQFF	.	TRBJ2-1	TRBV5-4	many
TGCAGTGCTCAGGGACTAGCGGGCGGACACAGAACGCAGTATTTT	CSAQGLAGGHRTQYF	TRBD2	TRBJ2-3	TRBV20-1	many
TGTGCCAGCAGTTGGTCGGTCGGGGTATATTCACCCCTCCACTTT	CASSWSVGVYSPLHF	.	TRBJ1-6	TRBV27	few
TGTGCCAGCAGTCCCTACCCGACAGGGGGCCACTACGAGCAGTACTTC	CASSPYPTGGHYEQYF	TRBD1	TRBJ2-7	TRBV27	many
TGTGCCAGCAGCTTAGCGGTGACAGGGGCGGATACGCAGTATTTT	CASSLAVTGADTQYF	TRBD1	TRBJ2-3	TRBV7-9	many
TGTGCCAGCAGCTTGCGACAGGTGGGAGAGACCCAGTACTTC	CASSLRQVGETQYF	.	TRBJ2-5	TRBV5-6	many
TGTGCTAGCCAACTAGAGCGAGGCGGGGAGCTGTTTTTT	CASQLERGGELFF	.	TRBJ2-2	TRBV7-7	many
TGTGCCAGCACTCCGGGACAGGGGGCCCCCTTATCTGGGGCCAACGTCCTGACTTTC	CASTPGQGAPLSGANVLTF	TRBD1	TRBJ2-6	TRBV7-9	few
TGTGCCAGCAGCTGGACTAGCGGGGGGGATACCGGGGAGCTGTTTTTT	CASSWTSGGDTGELFF	TRBD2	TRBJ2-2	TRBV6-6	few
TGCGCCAGCAGCTTGACAGGGGCGAACACCGGGGAGCTGTTTTTT	CASSLTGANTGELFF	TRBD1	TRBJ2-2	TRBV5-1	many
TGTGCCAGCAGTTTTGGGCAGGGGGCGATTTTTTTCGACGAGCAGTACTTC	CASSFGQGAIFFDEQYF	TRBD1	TRBJ2-7	TRBV28	many
TGTGCCAGCAGCCACACTAGCGGGGGGGACACAGATACGCAGTATTTT	CASSHTSGGDTDTQYF	TRBD2	TRBJ2-3	TRBV7-2	many
TGCAGCGTCGCCGGGACTAGGGGGGAAGATACGCAGTATTTT	CSVAGTRGEDTQYF	TRBD2	TRBJ2-3	TRBV29-1	few
TGTGCCAGCACACCCGGGGACAGGTTAAACACTGAAGCTTTCTTT	CASTPGDRLNTEAFF	TRBD1	TRBJ1-1	TRBV27	many
TGCGCCAGCAGCCAAGTAGGGGTGTTAACTGAAGCTTTCTTT	CASSQVGVLTEAFF	.	TRBJ1-1	TRBV4-3	many
TGTGCCAGCAGCGAGGACAGGGGGGACACTGAAGCTTTCTTT	CASSEDRGDTEAFF	TRBD1	TRBJ1-1	TRBV6-1	many
TGTGCCAGTAGCCCAGGGGGAAGAAATCAGCCCCAGCATTTT	CASSPGGRNQPQHF	TRBD1	TRBJ1-5	TRBV19	many
TGTGCCAGCAGCCCCGGTCCAGCGGGGGCCCACAATGAGCAGTTCTTC	CASSPGPAGAHNEQFF	TRBD2	TRBJ2-1	TRBV14	few
TGCAGTGCTAGAGATGCGGGGGGTTCCTACGAGCAGTACTTC	CSARDAGGSYEQYF	TRBD2	TRBJ2-7	TRBV20-1	many
TGTGCCAGCAGCTTAGGCTTGGGGGAATACCGGGGTGAGCAGTTCTTC	CASSLGLGEYRGEQFF	.	TRBJ2-1	TRBV7-8	many
TGCGCCAGCAGCCCCGCAGCCCTGGACTATGGCTACACCTTC	CASSPAALDYGYTF	.	TRBJ1-2	TRBV4-1	many
TGTGCCAGCAGTGAATTCGGTCTAGCTTATAGTCAGTTCTTC	CASSEFGLAYSQFF	.	TRBJ2-1	TRBV25-1	many
TGTGCCAGCAGCTTATTTGAGACCCAGTACTTC	CASSLFETQYF	.	TRBJ2-5	TRBV7-9	many
TGTGCCAGCAGCTCCATAAGACTAAACCATGAGCAGTTCTTC	CASSSIRLNHEQFF	.	TRBJ2-1	TRBV7-6	many
TGTGCTACACAGGGGGCTCAAGGCAAAAACATTCAGTACTTC	CATQGAQGKNIQYF	TRBD1	TRBJ2-4	TRBV6-6	many
TGTGCCAGCAGCCGAGGGGGGACCACACAAGAGACCCAGTACTTC	CASSRGGTTQETQYF	.	TRBJ2-5	TRBV7-6	.
TGTGCCAGCAGTGAATTCGCGGGGGGCTACACCTTC	CASSEFAGGYTF	.	TRBJ1-2	TRBV25-1	many
TGTGCCAGCAGCTTAGCCCCCTGGGACAGGGGTGGAGATACGCAGTATTTT	CASSLAPWDRGGDTQYF	TRBD1	TRBJ2-3	TRBV7-8	many
TGTGCCACCAGCAGAGTGACGAGCGGGGGGGGGGAGCTGTTTTTT	CATSRVTSGGGELFF	TRBD2	TRBJ2-2	TRBV15	few
TGCAGTGCTAGTAGTCACAACTCTGGAAACACCATATATTTT	CSASSHNSGNTIYF	.	TRBJ1-3	TRBV20-1	many